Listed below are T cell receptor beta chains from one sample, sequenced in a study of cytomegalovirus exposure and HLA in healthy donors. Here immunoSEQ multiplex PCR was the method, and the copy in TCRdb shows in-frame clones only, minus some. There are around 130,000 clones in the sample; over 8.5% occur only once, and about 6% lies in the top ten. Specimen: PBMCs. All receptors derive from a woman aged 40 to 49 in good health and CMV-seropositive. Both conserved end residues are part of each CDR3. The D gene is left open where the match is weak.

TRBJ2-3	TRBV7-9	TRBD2	CASSSRRGGADTQYF
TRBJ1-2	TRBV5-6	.	CASSLGGSPMYGYTF
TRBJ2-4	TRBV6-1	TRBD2	CASSEGGSGGYIQYF
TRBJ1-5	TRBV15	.	CATTSPTRWGNQPQHF
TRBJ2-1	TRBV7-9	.	CASKHYENEQFF
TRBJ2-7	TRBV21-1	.	CASSRTGQVHEQYF
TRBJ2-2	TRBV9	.	CASSVGRGYTGELFF
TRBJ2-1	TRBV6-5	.	CASSKAGPYNEQFF
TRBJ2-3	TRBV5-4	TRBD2	CASSYKSGGVADTQYF
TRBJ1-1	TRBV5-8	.	CASSEEQMNTEAFF
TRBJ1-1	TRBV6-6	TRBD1	CASSYIQGDTEAFF
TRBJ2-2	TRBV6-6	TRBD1	CASSGTGVNTGELFF
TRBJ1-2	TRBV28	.	CATDRGIVDYGYTF
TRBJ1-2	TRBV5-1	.	CASSIEGAAGYTF
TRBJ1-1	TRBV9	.	CASSVGHSTGTEAFF
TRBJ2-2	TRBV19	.	CASRKLQDTTGELFF
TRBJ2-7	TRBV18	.	CASSKATVEQYF
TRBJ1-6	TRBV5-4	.	CASSFEGYNSPLHF
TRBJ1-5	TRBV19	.	CASTESAWQDNQPQHF
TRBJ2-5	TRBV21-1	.	CASSTPGVMEETQYF
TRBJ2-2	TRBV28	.	CASLTVGTGELFF
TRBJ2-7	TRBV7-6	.	CASSFPTGEQYF
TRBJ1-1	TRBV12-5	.	CASGLSFLTQAFF
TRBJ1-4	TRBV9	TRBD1	CASSAGTGSNEKLFF
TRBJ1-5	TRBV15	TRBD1	CATSSAQEGRGFQPQHF
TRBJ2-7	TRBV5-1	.	CASSLGGLATYEQYF
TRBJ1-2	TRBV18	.	CASSPRPYFDYGYTF
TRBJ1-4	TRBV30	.	CAWSVHREKLFF
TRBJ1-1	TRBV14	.	CASSQPRAGHTEAFF
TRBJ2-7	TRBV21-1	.	CASSPGNLYEQYF
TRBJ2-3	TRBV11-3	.	CASSLEAGVIDTQYF
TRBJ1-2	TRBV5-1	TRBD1	CASSLGDRSTMGYGYTF
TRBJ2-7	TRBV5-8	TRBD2	CASSPPGLAGGSYEQYF
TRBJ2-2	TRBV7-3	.	CASSSDINTGELFF
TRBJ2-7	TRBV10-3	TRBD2	CAISGDSGVSYEQYF
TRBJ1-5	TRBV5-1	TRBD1	CASSPGTGAEGFQPQHF
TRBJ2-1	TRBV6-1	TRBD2	CASNLLAGDNNEQFF
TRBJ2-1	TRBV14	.	CASSRSLGTPIYNEQFF
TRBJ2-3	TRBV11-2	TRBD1	CASSFDRGLTDTQYF
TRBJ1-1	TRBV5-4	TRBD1	CASSIGQGGMNTEAFF
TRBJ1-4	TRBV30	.	CAWKDGRGQEKLFF
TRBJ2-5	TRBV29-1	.	CSAQGGRAKETQYF
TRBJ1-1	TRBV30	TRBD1	CARQGTNTGAFF
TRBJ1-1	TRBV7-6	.	CASSLGGSGGWTTEAFF
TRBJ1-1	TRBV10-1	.	CASKAREGTEAFF
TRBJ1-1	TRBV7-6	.	CASSLETGSAEAFF
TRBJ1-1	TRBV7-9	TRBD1	CASSPPDRGRMNTEAFF
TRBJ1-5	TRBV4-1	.	CASRPSATTGNQPQHF
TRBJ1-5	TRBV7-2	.	CASSLRRGRQPQHF
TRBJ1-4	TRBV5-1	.	CASSLGQGIANEKLFF
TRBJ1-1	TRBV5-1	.	CASSSAGGKTEAFF
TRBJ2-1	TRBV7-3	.	CASSIVGGRTYNEQFF
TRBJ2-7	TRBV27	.	CASSLIGRSYEQYF
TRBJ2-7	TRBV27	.	CASSLFSAGPYEQYF
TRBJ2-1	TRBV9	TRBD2	CASSERLAGGYNEQFF
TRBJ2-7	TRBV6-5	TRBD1	CASRRQGPYEQYF
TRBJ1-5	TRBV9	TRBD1	CASSVEGGPQPQHF
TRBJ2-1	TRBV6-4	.	CASSPQSGVKQFF
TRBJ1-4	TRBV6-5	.	CASTPTGLNEKLFF